The clone carrying this T cell receptor beta chain has at least ten counts. What it binds is not known. The source of the sample is a study of T cells after yellow fever vaccination. Study summary: SMART-Seq v4 Ultra Low Input served to prepare low-cell-number fractions. Study observations and caveats: Bulk-population clonotypes that are abundant could appear as contaminants in FACS-sorted repertoires.

The germline V gene has CDR1 SGHRS and CDR2 YFSETQ. The V end was cut by 6 bases, the J end by 5 bases, with 9 bases between. This CDR3 has 11 amino acids. TCRdb itself ran the 5' RACE reads through MiXCR, one entry per CDR3 protein. This table has about 30,000 distinct CDR3 sequences, about 4.6% appearing once. This rearrangement joins TRBV5-1 to TRBJ2-7; D is tentatively TRBD1 or TRBD2 (6 bases each). This clonotype was sampled from a young man who received the YFV17D yellow fever vaccine. The sequencing here drew on CD8+ T cells sorted from PBMCs, taken 5 days after the yellow fever booster vaccination. The DNA of the CDR3 is TGCGCCAGCAAGGGGGGCGACGAGCAGTACTTC. This sequence encodes CASKGGDEQYF. Drawing the rest from reference TRBV5-1 and TRBJ2-7, the complete variable domain is KAGVTQTPRYLIKTRGQQVTLSCSPISGHRSVSWYQQTPGQGLQFLFEYFSETQRNKGNFPGRFSGRQFSNSRSEMNVSTLELGDSALYLCASKGGDEQYFGPGTRLTVT.